Following are 8 T cell receptor beta chains from one sample sequenced in a study of regulatory T cells in long-lasting Graves disease. Libraries of TCR beta came from iRepertoire HTBI primers plus Arm-PCR of CDR3 regions. TCRdb re-called the multiplex PCR reads with MiXCR, one entry per CDR3 protein. This sample has approximately 400,000 distinct CDR3 sequences, with around 22% found just once. Time point noted: persistent/refractory GD, antithyroid drugs over 5 years with positive TRAb. TCR sequences were obtained from RNA taken from PBMCs. The source material was peripheral blood mononuclear cells (PBMCs), sampled when the disease was refractory, from a patient treated with antithyroid drugs. The receptors shown here come from a female donor with Graves disease.

A note on this clonotype: One end of the junction does not line up with germline, which may come from a read error. The chain is built from TRBV5-1 and TRBJ2-7; D tentatively fits TRBD1 or TRBD2 (5 bases each). Germline CDR1 reads SGHRS; CDR2 reads YFSETQ. CDR3 length: 15 amino acids. CDR3 coding DNA: TGCGCCAGCAGCTTGGCCGGGACCAACCAGAACGAGCAGTGCTTC. Translated: CASSLAGTNQNEQCF.

The V and J genes are TRBV5-1 and TRBJ1-2; 7 positions match TRBD1. Germline lookup yields CDR1 SGHRS and CDR2 YFSETQ. The V gene end was trimmed by 0 bases and the J gene end by 8 bases; junction bases not matched to a gene: 19. The CDR3 sequence is 18 residues long. The CDR3 loop reads CASSLGRPGQATFWGYTF. The CDR3 bases are TGCGCCAGCAGCTTGGGACGTCCTGGACAGGCCACCTTTTGGGGCTACACCTTC.

The chain couples TRBV28 to TRBJ2-2; the D gene is possibly TRBD2 (6 bases). V was trimmed by 0 bases and J by 7 bases, leaving 18 bases between them. From germline, CDR1 is MDHEN and CDR2 SYDVKM. The CDR3 runs 17 residues. The CDR3 region is CASSLWFDGGNGGELFF. The CDR3 DNA sequence: TGTGCCAGCAGTTTATGGTTCGACGGGGGAAATGGCGGGGAGCTGTTTTTT.

The chain couples TRBV20-1 to TRBJ2-1, with 14 bases matching TRBD2. V shed 2 bases, J shed 7 bases, and the junction held 4 bases outside the gene matches. This CDR3 contains 15 residues. Germline V gene data show CDR1 as DFQATT and CDR2 as SNEGSKA (reference sequence). CDR3 in amino acids: CSARSGLAGENEQFF. In DNA form, the CDR3 reads TGCAGTGCTAGATCGGGACTAGCGGGAGAGAATGAGCAGTTCTTC.

This chain uses TRBV3-1 with TRBJ1-1; TRBD1 agrees at 8 bases. V was pared by 4 bases and J by 5 bases, with 12 bases of the junction left unmatched. The CDR3 is made up of 16 amino acids. Germline V gene sequence: CDR1 LGHDT, CDR2 YNNKEL (reference sequence). The CDR3: CASSRLALQGGTEAFF. CDR3 nucleotides: TGTGCCAGCAGCCGCCTAGCCTTACAGGGGGGTACTGAAGCTTTCTTT.

This sequence joins TRBV20-1 and TRBJ1-1; D perhaps matches TRBD1 (5 bases). The germline CDR1 and CDR2 sequences are DFQATT and SNEGSKA (reference sequence). CDR3 length: 15 amino acids. The V end was cut by 5 bases, the J end by 1 base, with 17 bases between. This CDR3 reads CSAPRDGGKNTEAFF. The CDR3, as DNA: TGCAGTGCTCCCCGGGACGGGGGGAAGAACACTGAAGCTTTCTTT.

A few counts support this clonotype. The V and J genes are TRBV6-1 and TRBJ2-7, with 7 bases matching TRBD2. V lost 0 bases to trimming and J lost 0 bases; unmatched junction nucleotides: 2. Looked up from germline, CDR1 is MNHNS and CDR2 is SASEGT. This CDR3 has 15 amino acids. The CDR3 nucleotides are TGTGCCAGCAGTGAAGCGCCTAGCGGCTCCTACGAGCAGTACTTC. This encodes CASSEAPSGSYEQYF.

The table lists this clonotype with many counts. V usage is TRBV20-1 and J usage is TRBJ1-5; no definite D call. CDR1 is DFQATT, CDR2 SNEGSKA, per germline (reference sequence). V was clipped by 3 bases and J by 3 bases, with 12 bases between them. The CDR3 contains 14 residues. The CDR3 bases are TGCAGTGCTAGTTATGGGGTGAACAATCAGCCCCAGCATTTT. Its protein product is CSASYGVNNQPQHF.